These 6 T cell receptor beta chains originate from one sample sequenced in a study of sequential checkpoint blockade in melanoma. The assay was immunoSEQ multiplex PCR, and TCRdb's table has in-frame clones only and misses some. The table has approximately 7,700 clones, about 55% seen once. Stated treatment: randomized to nivolumab then ipilimumab (arm A) or the reverse (arm B). The input for sequencing was CD8+ T cells sorted from blood (inferred from file names), taken from a patient given nivolumab and ipilimumab in sequence. These receptors came from a human donor with melanoma.

In this sample, this clone turned up a few times. The chain couples TRBV4-1 to TRBJ2-1; 9 bases match TRBD2. The V segment lost 3 bases and the J segment 8 bases; nucleotides outside the gene matches: 8. From germline, CDR1 is MGHRA and CDR2 YSYEKL. The CDR3 has 15 amino acids. CDR3 sequence reads: CASSHLAGKGDEQFF. In DNA, the CDR3 is TGCGCCAGCAGCCACCTAGCGGGAAAAGGGGATGAGCAGTTCTTC.

This clone was recorded a few times. The rearrangement uses TRBV9 and TRBJ1-1; possibly TRBD1 for D (6 bases). Germline values: CDR1 SGDLS, CDR2 YYNGEE. The CDR3 is 13 amino acids. The V and J ends lost 3 bases and 4 bases respectively, with 10 bases between them. CDR3 region: CASSATGSTEAFF. CDR3 in DNA: TGTGCCAGCAGCGCCACAGGGTCCACTGAAGCTTTCTTT.

The V call is TRBV4-1, the J call TRBJ2-7; a weak D match, TRBD2 (6 bases). Per germline, CDR1 MGHRA and CDR2 YSYEKL. The V and J ends lost 3 bases and 1 base respectively, with 10 bases between them. CDR3 length: 14 residues. The CDR3: CASSHPGTSYEQYF. The CDR3 DNA reads as TGCGCCAGCAGCCACCCCGGGACTTCCTACGAGCAGTACTTC.

This clone turned up a few times. The chain has TRBV5-1 and TRBJ2-7; 10 bases fit TRBD2. V shed 4 bases and J 4 bases; nucleotides not matched to a gene: 8. This CDR3 region has 15 residues. Germline V gives CDR1 SGHRS, CDR2 YFSETQ. This CDR3 is CASSQALAGEYEQYF. Here the CDR3 DNA reads TGCGCCAGCAGCCAGGCTCTAGCGGGAGAATACGAGCAGTACTTC.

This clone is labeled medium-sized. The chain is built from TRBV27 and TRBJ2-7; D gene ambiguous. The CDR3 has 13 amino acids. In germline, CDR1 is MNHEY, CDR2 SMNVEV (reference sequence). V lost 5 bases and J 3 bases, leaving 11 bases between the germline ends. In DNA form, the CDR3 reads TGTGCCAGCAGTCCGAGTCGAATCTACGAGCAGTACTTC. Residues: CASSPSRIYEQYF.

The DNA of the CDR3 is TGTGCCAGCAGCTCAGCGGGTGACTCCTACGAGCAGTACTTC. It encodes CASSSAGDSYEQYF. V gene TRBV4-2 combines with J gene TRBJ2-5; TRBD2 is a possible D gene (6 bases). The J call is uncertain, as TRBJ2-7 better fits the DNA end. This CDR3 has 14 amino acids. The germline gives CDR1 LGHNA, CDR2 YNFKEQ.